The 15 T cell receptor beta chains presented below share a single source sample, sequenced in a study of blood T cell repertoires in COVID-19. The data were produced by immunoSEQ multiplex PCR, yet TCRdb's version contains in-frame clones alone and is incomplete. The sample comprises under 450,000 clones, about 90% of which are singletons, and approximately 3% rests with the top ten. The sample was PBMCs or T cells enriched from blood (not recorded which). The source of these receptors is a woman in her 30s who had recovered from COVID-19.

The CDR3 nucleotides read TGTGCCATCAGTACGGGACTAGCGGGGGTTAATTACGAGCAGTACTTC. Protein sequence: CAISTGLAGVNYEQYF. The chain links TRBV10-3 to TRBJ2-7; 14 nucleotides align to TRBD2. The CDR3 runs to 16 residues. The V gene's germline CDR1 is ENHRY and CDR2 SYGVKD. J was trimmed by 4 bases and V by 5 bases; bases with no gene match: 7.

The rearrangement uses TRBV19 and TRBJ2-1, with 7 bases that match TRBD1. With V trimmed by 3 bases and J by 15 bases, 8 bases remained unmatched. The germline V gene encodes CDR1 LNHDA and CDR2 SQIVND (reference sequence). This CDR3 region has 12 residues. CDR3: CASSMRTGDRFF. CDR3 bases: TGTGCCAGTAGTATGAGGACAGGCGACCGGTTCTTC.

CDR3 sequence (DNA): TGTGCCAGTTCCGGGGACAGCTCCTACGAGCAGTACTTC. Its protein is CASSGDSSYEQYF. V gene TRBV6-5 combines with J gene TRBJ2-7; 7 bases align to TRBD1. The CDR3 is 13 residues long. Germline CDR1 and CDR2: MNHEY and SVGAGI. V shed 9 bases and J 0 bases; nucleotides not matched to a gene: 5.

This chain connects TRBV5-1 to TRBJ1-4; 8 nucleotides agree with TRBD1. Germline V gene data show CDR1 as SGHRS and CDR2 as YFSETQ. J was trimmed by 8 bases and V by 0 bases; bases with no gene match: 6. The CDR3 covers 15 residues. CDR3 region: CASSLADRAREKLFF. CDR3 bases: TGCGCCAGCAGCTTGGCGGACAGGGCGAGGGAAAAACTGTTTTTT.

The chain couples TRBV12-5 to TRBJ1-6, with 8 positions matching TRBD1. The germline CDR1 and CDR2 sequences are LGHNT and FRNRAP. V dropped 7 bases and J dropped 9; count of bases not matched to a gene: 5. This CDR3 has 13 residues. The CDR3 DNA reads as TGTGCTAGTGCGGAACAGGGGGGTTCACCCCTCCACTTT. It yields the protein CASAEQGGSPLHF.

The V call is TRBV7-8, the J call TRBJ2-3, with D possibly being TRBD1 (5 bases). V was shortened by 5 bases and J by 8 bases, with 11 bases between the two germline ends. This CDR3 is built from 12 residues. From germline, CDR1 is SGHVS and CDR2 FQNEAQ. The CDR3 sequence: CASSLDSPTQYF. As DNA, the CDR3 is TGTGCCAGCAGCCTTGACAGTCCTACGCAGTATTTT.

As concerns this clone: Distinct nucleotide sequences in the sample also encode this CDR3. The chain is built from TRBV11-2 and TRBJ1-3, with a possible D match to TRBD1 (6 bases). The ends were cut back, 6 bases at V and 1 base at J, with 13 bases in the middle. Per the germline V gene, CDR1 is SGHAT and CDR2 is FQNNGV. The CDR3 covers 15 residues. Written as DNA, the CDR3 is TGTGCCAGCAGTCCACAGGGCTTTTCTGGAAACACCATATATTTT. It specifies CASSPQGFSGNTIYF.

This chain connects TRBV7-9 to TRBJ1-5; TRBD1 is a possible D gene (6 bases). The CDR3 runs to 15 residues. Germline CDR1 and CDR2: SEHNR and FQNEAQ (reference sequence). V was shortened by 8 bases and J by 4 bases, with 18 bases between the two germline ends. DNA for the CDR3: TGTGCCAGCGAAGGTAACAGGGCCGATAATCAGCCCCAGCATTTT. Its protein is CASEGNRADNQPQHF.

The chain recombines TRBV7-2 with TRBJ2-3; weak D call: TRBD1 (5 bases). The CDR3 loop spans 14 amino acids. Germline-derived CDR1 and CDR2 are SGHTA and FQGNSA. Trimming removed 2 bases at V and 4 bases at J, with 10 bases between. DNA for the CDR3: TGTGCCAGCAGCTTAAGTCAGGGCCCAGATACGCAGTATTTT. This gives the protein CASSLSQGPDTQYF.

This clone was found once. The chain is built from TRBV4-1 and TRBJ2-3; D ambiguous. V was trimmed by 4 bases and J by 0 bases, leaving 5 bases between them. The CDR3 is 13 amino acids. The germline CDR1 and CDR2 sequences are MGHRA and YSYEKL. In DNA form, the CDR3 reads TGCGCCAGCAGCCCCTCTAGCACAGATACGCAGTATTTT. Encoded protein: CASSPSSTDTQYF.

This rearrangement joins TRBV5-1 to TRBJ2-7, with 7 positions matching TRBD2. CDR1 and CDR2 from the germline V gene are SGHRS and YFSETQ. The CDR3 covers 16 residues. With 0 bases clipped from V and 0 bases from J, the junction kept 6 bases outside the gene matches. The CDR3 coding sequence is TGCGCCAGCAGCTTGGCGGCGGGAGCGACCTCCTACGAGCAGTACTTC. This translates into CASSLAAGATSYEQYF.

The chain employs TRBV7-6 and TRBJ2-7, with TRBD2 matching 8 bases. The CDR3 extends over 14 amino acids. Germline-derived CDR1 and CDR2 are SGHVS and FNYEAQ. The trim removed 6 bases at V and 5 bases at J, leaving 9 bases unmatched. The CDR3 reads CASSTTSGFDEQYF. In nucleotides, the CDR3 is TGTGCCAGCAGTACCACTAGCGGATTCGACGAGCAGTACTTC. The full variable domain, its missing parts supplied by reference TRBV7-6 and TRBJ2-7, is GAGVSQSPRYKVTKRGQDVALRCDPISGHVSLYWYRQALGQGPEFLTYFNYEAQQDKSGLPNDRFSAERPEGSISTLTIQRTEQRDSAMYRCASSTTSGFDEQYFGPGTRLTVT.

V usage is TRBV6-1 and J usage is TRBJ1-5; D uncertain. Germline-derived CDR1 and CDR2 are MNHNS and SASEGT. The CDR3 covers 13 residues. Trimming stripped 6 bases from V and 3 bases from J, with 9 bases between. The CDR3 protein is CASRTDYNQPQHF. DNA for the CDR3: TGTGCCAGCAGGACGGACTACAATCAGCCCCAGCATTTT.

The rearrangement links TRBV5-4 to TRBJ2-5; 7 bases map to TRBD1. The CDR3 runs to 14 residues. Looked up from germline, CDR1 is SGHNT and CDR2 is YYREEE (reference sequence). The trim removed 4 bases at V and 2 bases at J, leaving 5 bases unmatched. The CDR3 protein is CASSPLQGQETQYF. For the CDR3, the DNA is TGTGCCAGCAGCCCACTACAGGGGCAAGAGACCCAGTACTTC.

This sequence joins TRBV5-1 and TRBJ1-2; 8 bases are shared with TRBD1. Germline CDR1 SGHRS, CDR2 YFSETQ. V shed 0 bases and J 4 bases; nucleotides not matched to a gene: 8. This CDR3 region has 16 residues. The CDR3 DNA follows: TGCGCCAGCAGCTTGGCATCGGACAGGGATAGCTATGGCTACACCTTC. It specifies CASSLASDRDSYGYTF.